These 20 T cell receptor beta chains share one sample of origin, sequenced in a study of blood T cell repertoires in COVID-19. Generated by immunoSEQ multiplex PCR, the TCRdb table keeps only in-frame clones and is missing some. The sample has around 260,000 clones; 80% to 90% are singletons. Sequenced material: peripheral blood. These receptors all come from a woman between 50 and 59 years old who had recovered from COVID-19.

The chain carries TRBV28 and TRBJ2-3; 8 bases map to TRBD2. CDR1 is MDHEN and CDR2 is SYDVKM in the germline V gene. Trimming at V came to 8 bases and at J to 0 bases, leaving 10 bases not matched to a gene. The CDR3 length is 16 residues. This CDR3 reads CASRPSGSFSTDTQYF. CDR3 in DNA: TGTGCCAGCCGCCCCAGCGGGAGTTTTAGCACAGATACGCAGTATTTT.

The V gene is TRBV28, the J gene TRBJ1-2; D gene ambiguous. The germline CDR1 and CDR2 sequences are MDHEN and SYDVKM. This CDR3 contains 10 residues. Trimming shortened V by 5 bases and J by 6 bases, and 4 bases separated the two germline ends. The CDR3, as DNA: TGTGCCAGCAGTCGCGATGGCTACACCTTC. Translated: CASSRDGYTF.

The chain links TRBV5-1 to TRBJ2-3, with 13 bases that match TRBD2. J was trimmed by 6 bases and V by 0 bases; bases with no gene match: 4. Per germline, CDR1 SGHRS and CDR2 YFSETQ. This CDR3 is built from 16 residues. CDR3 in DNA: TGCGCCAGCAGCTTGGCCGGGACTAGCGGGATGGATACGCAGTATTTT. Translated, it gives CASSLAGTSGMDTQYF.

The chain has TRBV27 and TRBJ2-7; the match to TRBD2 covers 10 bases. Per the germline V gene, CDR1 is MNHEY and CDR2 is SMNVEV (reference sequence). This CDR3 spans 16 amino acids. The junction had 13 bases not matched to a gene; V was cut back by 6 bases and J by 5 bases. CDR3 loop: CASSPARASGSHEQYF. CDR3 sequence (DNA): TGTGCCAGCAGCCCCGCCAGGGCTAGCGGGAGCCACGAGCAGTACTTC.

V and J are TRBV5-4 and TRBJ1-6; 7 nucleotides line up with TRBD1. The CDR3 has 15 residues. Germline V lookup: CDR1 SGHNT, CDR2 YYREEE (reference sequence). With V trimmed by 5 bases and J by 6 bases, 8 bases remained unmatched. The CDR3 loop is CASRPGTAPNSPLHF. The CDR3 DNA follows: TGTGCCAGCAGACCCGGGACAGCGCCTAATTCACCCCTCCACTTT.

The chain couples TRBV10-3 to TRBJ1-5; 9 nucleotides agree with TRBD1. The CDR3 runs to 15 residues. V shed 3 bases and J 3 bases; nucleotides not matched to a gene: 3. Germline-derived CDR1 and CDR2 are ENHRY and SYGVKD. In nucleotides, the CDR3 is TGTGCCATCAGTGAAGGGACAGGGCTCAATCAGCCCCAGCATTTT. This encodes CAISEGTGLNQPQHF.

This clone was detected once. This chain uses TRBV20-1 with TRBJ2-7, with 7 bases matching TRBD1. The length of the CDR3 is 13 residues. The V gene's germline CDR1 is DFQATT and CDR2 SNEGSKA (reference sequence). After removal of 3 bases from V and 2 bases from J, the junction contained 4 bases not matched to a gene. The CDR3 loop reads CSASRTGAYEQYF. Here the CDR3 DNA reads TGCAGTGCTAGTCGGACAGGCGCCTACGAGCAGTACTTC.

The CDR3 protein is CASSDRERGEQFF. The CDR3 region has the DNA TGTGCCAGTAGTGACAGGGAGAGAGGTGAGCAGTTCTTC. This chain links TRBV19 with TRBJ2-1; 7 nucleotides match TRBD1. This CDR3 region has 13 residues. J lost 9 bases, V lost 5 bases, and 7 bases had no gene match. Per the germline V gene, CDR1 is LNHDA and CDR2 is SQIVND (reference sequence).

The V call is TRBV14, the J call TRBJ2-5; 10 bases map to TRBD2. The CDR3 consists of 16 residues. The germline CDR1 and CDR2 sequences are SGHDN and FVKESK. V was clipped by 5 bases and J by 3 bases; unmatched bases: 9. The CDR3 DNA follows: TGTGCCAGCAGCAAGGGACTAGCGAACATAAAAGAGACCCAGTACTTC. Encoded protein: CASSKGLANIKETQYF.

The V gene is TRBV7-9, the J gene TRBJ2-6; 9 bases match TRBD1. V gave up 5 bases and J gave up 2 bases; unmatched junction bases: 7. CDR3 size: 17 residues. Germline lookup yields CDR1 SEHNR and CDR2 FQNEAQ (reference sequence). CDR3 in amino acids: CASSPGTGRAGANVLTF. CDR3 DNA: TGTGCCAGCAGCCCGGGGACAGGGAGAGCTGGGGCCAACGTCCTGACTTTC. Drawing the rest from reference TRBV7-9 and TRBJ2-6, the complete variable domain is DTGVSQNPRHKITKRGQNVTFRCDPISEHNRLYWYRQTLGQGPEFLTYFQNEAQLEKSRLLSDRFSAERPKGSFSTLEIQRTEQGDSAMYLCASSPGTGRAGANVLTFGAGSRLTVL.

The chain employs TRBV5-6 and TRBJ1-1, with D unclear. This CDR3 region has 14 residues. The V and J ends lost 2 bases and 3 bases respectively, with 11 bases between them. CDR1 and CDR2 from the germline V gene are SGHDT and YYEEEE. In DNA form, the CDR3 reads TGTGCCAGCAGCTTTGGCAGGCCGTACACTGAAGCTTTCTTT. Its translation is CASSFGRPYTEAFF.

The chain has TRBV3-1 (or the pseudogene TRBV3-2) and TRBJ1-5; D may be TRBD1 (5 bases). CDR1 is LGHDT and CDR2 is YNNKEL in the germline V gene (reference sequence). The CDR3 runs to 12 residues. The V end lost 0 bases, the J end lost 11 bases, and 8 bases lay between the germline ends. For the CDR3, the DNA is TGTGCCAGCAGCCAAGATAGACAGACCCAGCATTTT. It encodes CASSQDRQTQHF.

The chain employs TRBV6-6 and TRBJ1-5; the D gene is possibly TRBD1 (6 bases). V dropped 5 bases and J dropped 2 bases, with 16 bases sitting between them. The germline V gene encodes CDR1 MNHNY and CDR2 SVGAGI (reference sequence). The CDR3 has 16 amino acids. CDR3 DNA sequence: TGTGCCAGCAGTCAATACAGGGATGAGGGCAATCAGCCCCAGCATTTT. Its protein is CASSQYRDEGNQPQHF.

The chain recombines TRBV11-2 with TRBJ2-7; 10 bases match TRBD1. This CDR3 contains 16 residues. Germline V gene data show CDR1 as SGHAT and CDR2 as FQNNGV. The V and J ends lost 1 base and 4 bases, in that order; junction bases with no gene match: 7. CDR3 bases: TGTGCCAGCAGCTTAGTCAGCGGGACAGGGGCGTACGAGCAGTACTTC. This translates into CASSLVSGTGAYEQYF.

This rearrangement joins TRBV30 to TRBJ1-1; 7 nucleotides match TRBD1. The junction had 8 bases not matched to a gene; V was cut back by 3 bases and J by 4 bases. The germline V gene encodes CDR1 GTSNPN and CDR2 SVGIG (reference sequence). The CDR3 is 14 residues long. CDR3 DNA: TGTGCCTGGAGACATAGGGGGCTCGCCACTGAAGCTTTCTTT. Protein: CAWRHRGLATEAFF.

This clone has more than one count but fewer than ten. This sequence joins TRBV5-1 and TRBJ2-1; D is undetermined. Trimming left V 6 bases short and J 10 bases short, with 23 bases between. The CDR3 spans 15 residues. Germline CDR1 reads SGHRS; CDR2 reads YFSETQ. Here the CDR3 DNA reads TGCGCCAGCACCCCGGTGGCTGATACTAATGGGGAGCAGTTCTTC. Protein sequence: CASTPVADTNGEQFF.

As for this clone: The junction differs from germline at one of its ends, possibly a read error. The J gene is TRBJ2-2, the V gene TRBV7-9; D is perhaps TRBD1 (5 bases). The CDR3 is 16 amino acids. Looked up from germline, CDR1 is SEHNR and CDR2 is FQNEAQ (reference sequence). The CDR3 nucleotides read TGTGCCAGCAGCTTAGCACGGGCAGGGAACCCCGGGGAGCTGTTTTTT. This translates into CASSLARAGNPGELFF.

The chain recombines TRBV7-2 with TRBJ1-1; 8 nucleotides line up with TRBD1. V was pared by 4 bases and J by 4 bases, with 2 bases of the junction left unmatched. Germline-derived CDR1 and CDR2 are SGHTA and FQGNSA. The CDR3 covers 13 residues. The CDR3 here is CASSSQGGTEAFF. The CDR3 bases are TGTGCCAGCAGCTCACAGGGGGGCACTGAAGCTTTCTTT.

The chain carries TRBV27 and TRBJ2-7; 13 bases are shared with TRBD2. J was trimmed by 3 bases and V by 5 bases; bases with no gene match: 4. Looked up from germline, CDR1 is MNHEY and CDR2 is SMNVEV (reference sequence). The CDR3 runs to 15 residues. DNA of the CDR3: TGTGCCAGCAGTCCACGACTAGCGGGAGGCTACGAGCAGTACTTC. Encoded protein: CASSPRLAGGYEQYF.

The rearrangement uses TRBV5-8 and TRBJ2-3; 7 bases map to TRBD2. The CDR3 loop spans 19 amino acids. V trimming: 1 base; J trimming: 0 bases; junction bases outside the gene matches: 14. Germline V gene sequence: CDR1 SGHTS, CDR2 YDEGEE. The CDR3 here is CASSLRGVGLSSSTDTQYF. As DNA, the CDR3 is TGTGCCAGCAGCTTGCGGGGGGTGGGACTATCCTCGAGCACAGATACGCAGTATTTT.